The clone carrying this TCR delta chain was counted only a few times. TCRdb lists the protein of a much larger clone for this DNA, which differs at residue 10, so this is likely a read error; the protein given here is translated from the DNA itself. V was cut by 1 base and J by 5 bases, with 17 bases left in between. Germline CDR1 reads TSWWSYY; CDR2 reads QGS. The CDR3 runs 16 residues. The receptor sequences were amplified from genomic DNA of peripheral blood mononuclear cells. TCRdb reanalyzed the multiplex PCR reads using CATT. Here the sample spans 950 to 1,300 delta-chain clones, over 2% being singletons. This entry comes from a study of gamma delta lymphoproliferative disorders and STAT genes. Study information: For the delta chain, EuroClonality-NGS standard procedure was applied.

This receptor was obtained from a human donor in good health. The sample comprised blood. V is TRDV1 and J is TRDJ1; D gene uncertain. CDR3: CALGEPFPRIKDKLIF. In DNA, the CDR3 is TGTGCTCTTGGGGAACCTTTTCCCCGAATAAAGGATAAACTCATCTTT.